This T cell receptor (beta chain) emerged from a study of blood T cell repertoires in COVID-19. Overall study context: T cells, B-cell-depleted T cells, or PBMCs supplied cDNA or gDNA.

CDR1 and CDR2 (germline): SGHDT, YYEEEE. The V segment lost 4 bases and the J segment 7 bases; nucleotides outside the gene matches: 12. The CDR3 sequence is 16 residues long. In the study's own analysis: Amplification with reference gene primers provided the estimates of nucleated cell counts. Using immunoSEQ multiplex PCR, the repertoire was profiled, and TCRdb retains in-frame clones only, with some absent. V and J calls and clone size follow that table, whereas D and trimming were derived from the DNA. Found here are fewer than 10,000 clones, about 88% of them singletons; the top ten hold just over 7%.

The rearrangement uses TRBV5-6 and TRBJ2-1, with 9 bases that match TRBD1. This TCR came from a human donor with active COVID-19. The donor label of this sample is uncertain. Material for sequencing was peripheral blood. The CDR3 DNA reads as TGTGCCAGCAGCCGCGCGCCACAGGGGGCCTGGAATGAGCAGTTCTTC. This translates into CASSRAPQGAWNEQFF.